Following are 8 T cell receptor beta chains from one sample sequenced in a study of shared clonotypes between healthy human individuals. Profiling relied on immunoSEQ multiplex PCR, and the TCRdb table lists in-frame clones only, not all of them. The table shows more than 450,000 clones, with 79% occurring only once. The sequenced sample was PBMCs. Source of these receptors: a middle-aged woman in good health. Some clones in this sample may be carry-over from other donors' samples.

About this clone: Other DNA sequences in the same sample also yield this CDR3. V and J are TRBV7-8 and TRBJ1-1; D possibly corresponds to TRBD1 (5 bases). Trimming left V 1 base short and J 2 bases short, with 8 bases between. This CDR3 is built from 14 residues. Germline loops: CDR1 SGHVS, CDR2 FQNEAQ. CDR3 bases: TGTGCCAGCAGCTTAGTTGGGGGTAACACTGAAGCTTTCTTT. It encodes CASSLVGGNTEAFF.

The gene calls are TRBV7-3 and TRBJ2-7; D might be TRBD1 or TRBD2, each matching 6 bases. The V and J ends lost 5 bases and 3 bases respectively, with 17 bases between them. Germline CDR1 reads SGHTA; CDR2 reads FQGTGA. CDR3 length: 15 residues. CDR3 amino acids: CASSPNGGSLYEQYF. Written as DNA, the CDR3 is TGTGCCAGCAGCCCGAACGGGGGCTCCCTCTACGAGCAGTACTTC.

V is TRBV4-1 and J is TRBJ2-6; D is ambiguous. CDR1 and CDR2 (germline): MGHRA, YSYEKL. V lost 1 base to trimming and J lost 0 bases, with 4 bases between them. The CDR3 is 15 residues long. DNA for the CDR3: TGCGCCAGCAGCCAAGCCTCCTCTGGGGCCAACGTCCTGACTTTC. Amino acid sequence: CASSQASSGANVLTF.

The V call is TRBV5-5, the J call TRBJ1-5, with unresolved D. Germline-derived CDR1 and CDR2 are SGHKS and YYEKEE (reference sequence). This CDR3 is 14 amino acids long. V dropped 4 bases and J dropped 4 bases, with 12 bases sitting between them. In DNA, the CDR3 is TGTGCCAGCAGCCCTACTGAGGTGAATCAGCCCCAGCATTTT. This encodes CASSPTEVNQPQHF.

The V and J genes are TRBV6-5 and TRBJ2-5; D is undetermined. The ends were cut back, 5 bases at V and 1 base at J, with 14 bases in the middle. Germline-derived CDR1 and CDR2 are MNHEY and SVGAGI. The CDR3 is made up of 15 amino acids. This chain's CDR3 is CASSRKDPTQETQYF. The CDR3 DNA is TGTGCCAGCAGTCGTAAGGACCCCACCCAAGAGACCCAGTACTTC.

The chain has TRBV18 and TRBJ1-4; 7 bases match TRBD1. The CDR3 consists of 14 residues. V lost 4 bases and J lost 8; bases outside the gene matches: 7. Germline V lookup: CDR1 KGHSH, CDR2 LQKENI. The CDR3 reads CASSLTGKREKLFF. The CDR3, as DNA: TGTGCCAGCTCACTGACAGGGAAGCGCGAAAAACTGTTTTTT.

This clone is a singleton in its sample. The chain recombines TRBV21-1 with TRBJ1-5; the DNA was not compared with TRBD1, the D call given in the table. TRBV21-1 is described as a pseudogene. This CDR3 comprises 16 residues. CDR3: CASSKATQEVNQPQHF. The CDR3 coding sequence is TGTGCCAGCAGCAAAGCGACGCAGGAAGTCAATCAGCCCCAGCATTTT.

The chain couples TRBV7-2 to TRBJ2-5; D not certain. CDR1 is SGHTA and CDR2 is FQGNSA in the germline V gene. The CDR3 runs to 15 residues. The V and J ends lost 3 bases and 2 bases respectively, with 13 bases between them. As DNA, the CDR3 is TGTGCCAGCAGCTTCGGCGTACGAGAACAAGAGACCCAGTACTTC. It codes for CASSFGVREQETQYF.